Below are 13 T cell receptor beta chains sequenced from a single sample in a study of shared clonotypes between healthy human individuals. Using immunoSEQ multiplex PCR, the repertoire was profiled, and TCRdb retains in-frame clones only, with some absent. The data show about 1.1 million clones, 60% to 80% seen once. The sample comprised memory CD4+ T cells from PBMCs. The subset is: CD45RA-negative fraction. Receptor source: a man aged 18 to 30 in good health. Some clones in this sample may be carry-over from other donors' samples.

Regarding this clone: A single base separates this from a much larger clone, so it may be a read error. Other DNA sequences in this sample translate to the same CDR3. The gene calls are TRBV7-2 and TRBJ1-1, with 7 bases fitting TRBD1. After removal of 4 bases from V and 3 bases from J, the junction contained 2 bases not matched to a gene. Germline CDR1 is SGHTA and CDR2 is FQGNSA. CDR3 size: 13 residues. Here the CDR3 reads CASSSDRDTEAFF. CDR3 bases: TGTGCCAGCAGCTCAGACAGGGACACTGAAGCTTTCTTT.

The rearrangement uses TRBV28 and TRBJ1-4, with D possibly TRBD1 on 6 matching bases. The CDR3 spans 18 residues. CDR1 is MDHEN, CDR2 SYDVKM, per germline. Deletions cut 4 bases from V and 6 bases from J, with 24 bases between. This CDR3 is CASSSPRGATVTYEKLFF. The CDR3 nucleotides are TGTGCCAGCAGTTCTCCCCGGGGGGCCACGGTCACCTATGAAAAACTGTTTTTT. Supplemented by reference TRBV28 and TRBJ1-4, the full variable domain reads DVKVTQSSRYLVKRTGEKVFLECVQDMDHENMFWYRQDPGLGLRLIYFSYDVKMKEKGDIPEGYSVSREKKERFSLILESASTNQTSMYLCASSSPRGATVTYEKLFFGSGTQLSVL.

The rearrangement links TRBV5-5 to TRBJ2-7; possibly TRBD1 for D (6 bases). CDR3 length: 14 amino acids. Germline-derived CDR1 and CDR2 are SGHKS and YYEKEE (reference sequence). V dropped 2 bases and J dropped 2 bases, with 11 bases sitting between them. For the CDR3, the DNA is TGTGCCAGCAGCTTTGACAGGTCGGCCTACGAGCAGTACTTC. Translation: CASSFDRSAYEQYF.

About this clone: An end of the junction does not agree with germline; a read error may underlie this. The chain has TRBV19 and TRBJ2-3; a weak D match, TRBD2 (6 bases). The CDR3 covers 16 residues. The germline CDR1 and CDR2 sequences are LNHDA and SQIVND (reference sequence). CDR3 in DNA: TGTGCCAGTAGCGATCAGACTAGTTTTCCCACAAATACGCAGTATTTT. It codes for CASSDQTSFPTNTQYF.

In this sample, this clone turned up a few times. J is TRBJ1-2 and V is TRBV28; 8 bases agree with TRBD1. Germline V gene sequence: CDR1 MDHEN, CDR2 SYDVKM. The CDR3 totals 13 residues. V dropped 10 bases and J dropped 3; count of bases not matched to a gene: 7. The CDR3 is CATSPDRDYGYTF. CDR3 coding DNA: TGTGCCACCTCCCCGGACAGGGACTATGGCTACACCTTC.

This clone was seen once. The chain carries TRBV7-2 and TRBJ1-2, with 8 bases identical to TRBD1. Germline V gene sequence: CDR1 SGHTA, CDR2 FQGNSA. The V segment lost 2 bases and the J segment 8 bases; nucleotides outside the gene matches: 4. CDR3 length: 13 residues. This chain's CDR3 is CASSLRTGLGYTF. The CDR3 coding sequence is TGTGCCAGCAGCTTAAGGACAGGGCTAGGCTACACCTTC.

The chain uses TRBV29-1 and TRBJ1-4; D is unresolved. CDR1 SQVTM and CDR2 ANQGSEA come from the germline V gene. V was pared by 4 bases and J by 8 bases, with 11 bases between. This CDR3 has 12 residues. The CDR3 here is CSVARAGEKLFF. The CDR3 nucleotides are TGCAGCGTTGCTAGGGCTGGCGAAAAACTGTTTTTT.

V and J are TRBV2 and TRBJ1-2; D is ambiguous. With 8 bases removed from V and 5 bases from J, the gap between germline ends came to 15 bases. This CDR3 region has 13 residues. Germline CDR1 reads SNHLY; CDR2 reads FYNNEI. The CDR3, as DNA: TGTGCCAGCCAAGGACCGATTCGATATGGCTACACCTTC. This translates into CASQGPIRYGYTF.

Turning to this clone: A single base separates this from a much larger clone, so it may be a read error. The same CDR3 arises from other DNA sequences in this sample as well. This chain connects TRBV6-6 to TRBJ1-2, with a possible D match to TRBD1 (5 bases). Trimming removed 5 bases from V and 0 bases from J, with 10 bases in between. This CDR3 has 14 residues. The germline V gene encodes CDR1 MNHNY and CDR2 SVGAGI (reference sequence). The CDR3 sequence is CASSPGTTNYGYTF. The CDR3 DNA reads TGTGCCAGCAGTCCCGGGACGACTAACTATGGCTACACCTTC.

The chain uses TRBV30 and TRBJ1-5, with D possibly TRBD1 on 6 matching bases. The CDR3 has 13 residues. V was trimmed by 2 bases and J by 4 bases, leaving 9 bases between them. Germline CDR1 GTSNPN, CDR2 SVGIG (reference sequence). The CDR3 here is CAWSTGRNQPQHF. CDR3 nucleotides: TGTGCCTGGAGTACAGGGCGGAATCAGCCCCAGCATTTT. Full variable domain (rest looked up from reference TRBV30 and TRBJ1-5): SQTIHQWPATLVQPVGSPLSLECTVEGTSNPNLYWYRQAAGRGLQLLFYSVGIGQISSEVPQNLSASRPQDRQFILSSKKLLLSDSGFYLCAWSTGRNQPQHFGDGTRLSIL.

V is TRBV28 and J is TRBJ2-7, with D possibly TRBD1 on 6 matching bases. CDR1 is MDHEN and CDR2 is SYDVKM in the germline V gene. V lost 7 bases to trimming and J lost 1 base, with 11 bases between them. The CDR3 is 13 residues long. The CDR3 region is CASNPGQSYEQYF. The CDR3 nucleotides read TGTGCCAGCAACCCCGGACAGTCCTACGAGCAGTACTTC. Together with reference TRBV28 and TRBJ2-7, the CDR3 gives the full variable domain: DVKVTQSSRYLVKRTGEKVFLECVQDMDHENMFWYRQDPGLGLRLIYFSYDVKMKEKGDIPEGYSVSREKKERFSLILESASTNQTSMYLCASNPGQSYEQYFGPGTRLTVT.

This clone came up many times. The rearrangement uses TRBV4-2 and TRBJ2-2, with a possible D match to TRBD2 (5 bases). Germline V CDR1 and CDR2: LGHNA, YNFKEQ. The length of the CDR3 is 16 residues. V dropped 1 base and J dropped 5 bases, with 14 bases sitting between them. The CDR3 sequence is CASSQVAQTGTGELFF. In DNA form, the CDR3 reads TGTGCCAGCAGCCAAGTGGCCCAAACGGGGACCGGGGAGCTGTTTTTT.

The chain joins TRBV5-1 to TRBJ2-1; 8 bases fit TRBD2. V shed 0 bases, J shed 9 bases, and the junction held 8 bases outside the gene matches. The CDR3 runs to 15 residues. Germline V gene lookup returns CDR1 SGHRS and CDR2 YFSETQ. The CDR3 reads CASSLGPGGNVEQFF. The CDR3 DNA is TGCGCCAGCAGCTTGGGACCGGGAGGGAATGTTGAGCAGTTCTTC. The whole variable domain, filled in from reference TRBV5-1 and TRBJ2-1, reads KAGVTQTPRYLIKTRGQQVTLSCSPISGHRSVSWYQQTPGQGLQFLFEYFSETQRNKGNFPGRFSGRQFSNSRSEMNVSTLELGDSALYLCASSLGPGGNVEQFFGPGTRLTVL.